What follows is one T cell receptor beta chain and its context. Its target is unknown. The data stem from a study of shared clonotypes between healthy human individuals. Across the study: Used for every donor were three CD4 naive, three CD4 memory, two CD8 naive and one CD8 memory plate.

The CDR3 sequence is 16 residues long. CDR1 ENHRY and CDR2 SYGVKD come from the germline V gene. V shed 10 bases and J 1 base; nucleotides not matched to a gene: 7. Sorted-subset replicate PCR reactions were performed with around 200 ng DNA, corresponding to roughly 29,000 T cell genomes. Generated by immunoSEQ multiplex PCR, the TCRdb table keeps only in-frame clones and is missing some. This sample has around 2,000,000 clones; 95% occur once, and the top ten carry more than 0.1%. Points from the study as a whole: A reduction in generation probabilities was seen for non-shared clonotypes relative to those shared by all four donors.

The clonotype originates from a man between 18 and 35 years old in good health. Sequencing was carried out using naive CD4+ T cells sorted from blood. As to subset: CD45RA+ positively selected. The genes are TRBV10-3 and TRBJ2-5; TRBD2 aligns across 15 bases. As DNA, the CDR3 is TGTGCCACCTCCGGGACTAGCGGGGGGCTCCAAGAGACCCAGTACTTC. As protein: CATSGTSGGLQETQYF.